This TCR beta chain comes out of a study of post-analysis software for immune sequencing data. Study context: Recorded disease courses covered relapsing-remitting, secondary progressive and progressive-relapsing multiple sclerosis. Some patients had no subtype annotation.

In its sample, this clonotype was seen many times. The antigen is undetermined. With 5 bases clipped from V and 3 bases from J, the junction kept 4 bases outside the gene matches. Germline V gene data show CDR1 as DFQATT and CDR2 as SNEGSKA (reference sequence). The CDR3 contains 13 residues. Presence of unique molecular identifiers characterized the TCR beta cDNA libraries. T cells numbering about 0.95 to 10 million gave rise to some 520,000 cDNA molecules. TCRdb reprocessed the PCR reads via MiXCR and lists one record per CDR3 protein. Of about 200,000 distinct CDR3 sequences listed, over 25% are singletons. Points from the study as a whole: Multiple sclerosis was associated with a significant reduction in normalized Chao1 diversity relative to controls. There were a few TRBV segments more frequent in patients than controls, and TRBV5-6, TRBV5-1 and TRBV20-1 were among them.

The material sequenced was blood. The chain couples TRBV20-1 to TRBJ2-7, with 10 bases lining up with TRBD1. The TCR originated in a girl under 18 with multiple sclerosis. The DNA for the CDR3 is TGCAGTGCTCCCCGGGACAGGGGCTACGAGCAGTACTTC. Translating it yields CSAPRDRGYEQYF.